This T cell receptor (beta chain) was captured by sequencing in a study of identical twins. Every donor was a healthy Caucasian. V lost 3 bases and J lost 5, with 16 bases in between. This CDR3 has 15 residues. In germline, CDR1 is SGHRS, CDR2 YFSETQ. Many counts were recorded for this clonotype. The antigen is unknown. Study findings and constraints: In beta out-of-frame sequences, the excess sharing between twins was weaker. Insertions ran lower in abundant cord blood beta clonotypes, though not in memory repertoires.

A universal primer site was incorporated via template switching, and the cDNA contained unique molecular identifiers. Each CDR3 protein is one row after TCRdb ran MiXCR on the 5' RACE reads. This table has around 240,000 distinct CDR3 sequences, roughly a tenth appearing once. The source is a man aged 45-60 years in good health. The material sequenced was memory T cells sorted from blood. The rearrangement uses TRBV5-1 and TRBJ2-3; no definite D call. The CDR3 region is CASSSLNSLVDTQYF. The CDR3 DNA is TGCGCCAGCAGCTCGCTGAATAGTTTGGTAGATACGCAGTATTTT.